The 18 T cell receptor beta chains listed next were all sequenced from one sample in a study of Graves' ophthalmopathy and Graves' hyperthyroidism. The study amplified TCR beta CDR3 regions using RNA transcripts. A first-round RT-PCR used HTBI primers, followed by a second-round multiplex PCR. TCRdb re-analysed the multiplex PCR reads in MiXCR, keeping a single row per CDR3 protein. The sample shows around 1.1 million distinct CDR3 sequences, about two fifths of them seen only once. The sequencing input was peripheral blood or thyroid tissue (not recorded which). These receptors came from an adult man with Graves' hyperthyroidism.

This clonotype was counted at least ten times. This rearrangement joins TRBV7-2 to TRBJ2-5; 11 nucleotides align to TRBD2. Unmatched junction bases numbered 9, after V lost 5 bases and J lost 4 bases. The CDR3 has 16 amino acids. Germline V CDR1 and CDR2: SGHTA, FQGNSA. The CDR3 DNA reads TGTGCCAGCAGCGTCACTAGCGGGAGTAGACGAGAGACCCAGTACTTC. Protein sequence: CASSVTSGSRRETQYF.

The chain has TRBV3-1 and TRBJ2-7; D may be TRBD1 (6 bases). V was shortened by 0 bases and J by 10 bases, with 10 bases between the two germline ends. This CDR3 is built from 12 residues. The germline gives CDR1 LGHDT, CDR2 YNNKEL (reference sequence). This CDR3 is CASSQEAGTQYF. DNA of the CDR3: TGTGCCAGCAGCCAAGAGGCAGGGACACAGTACTTC.

A remark on this clonotype: This may come from a read error, since a much larger clone is one base off. The chain is built from TRBV5-1 and TRBJ2-7; D perhaps matches TRBD2 (7 bases). This CDR3 has 14 residues. The V end was cut by 4 bases, the J end by 6 bases, with 17 bases between. Germline V gene data show CDR1 as SGHRS and CDR2 as YFSETQ. The CDR3 DNA follows: TGCGCCAGCAGCATTGGGCGTGCGGGGGCCGAGCAGTACTTC. Translation gives CASSIGRAGAEQYF.

This clonotype was seen only once. V and J are TRBV6-6 and TRBJ1-1; 7 bases are a match to TRBD1. The CDR3 consists of 14 residues. V dropped 5 bases and J dropped 1; count of bases not matched to a gene: 4. The germline V gene encodes CDR1 MNHNY and CDR2 SVGAGI (reference sequence). CDR3 DNA sequence: TGTGCCAGCAGTCAACAGGGGACGAACACTGAAGCTTTCTTT. This translates into CASSQQGTNTEAFF.

This clonotype was seen at least ten times. The J gene is TRBJ2-7, the V gene TRBV7-9; TRBD1 matches 10 bases. Per germline, CDR1 SEHNR and CDR2 FQNEAQ (reference sequence). The length of the CDR3 is 14 residues. V dropped 6 bases and J dropped 4; count of bases not matched to a gene: 6. The CDR3 protein is CASSKPGQGYEQYF. DNA of the CDR3: TGTGCCAGCAGTAAGCCGGGACAGGGGTACGAGCAGTACTTC.

This clonotype was detected only a few times. This rearrangement joins TRBV25-1 to TRBJ2-5, with 9 bases lining up with TRBD2. From germline, CDR1 is MGHDK and CDR2 SYGVNS. V lost 2 bases, J lost 6 bases, and 10 bases stayed unmatched. The CDR3 covers 16 residues. The CDR3 bases are TGTGCCAGCAGTGAAAGGGCTAGCGGGGTGTTAAAGACCCAGTACTTC. Its translation is CASSERASGVLKTQYF.

The rearrangement joins TRBV12-3 or TRBV12-4 to TRBJ1-5; 7 positions match TRBD1. Trimming at V came to 6 bases and at J to 11 bases, leaving 7 bases not matched to a gene. This CDR3 is built from 12 residues. The CDR3 sequence is CASSDRAETQHF. For the CDR3, the DNA is TGTGCCAGCAGCGACAGGGCGGAGACCCAGCATTTT.

This clonotype was seen only once. V is TRBV20-1 and J is TRBJ1-2, with D tentatively TRBD1 (6 bases). The CDR3 is 13 residues long. The germline V gene encodes CDR1 DFQATT and CDR2 SNEGSKA (reference sequence). The germline V and J ends were trimmed by 4 bases and 7 bases, with 16 bases remaining between them. The CDR3: CSAKSGANFGYTF. CDR3 in DNA: TGCAGTGCTAAGTCAGGGGCAAATTTTGGCTACACCTTC.

This clonotype was recorded at least ten times. The CDR3 spells CAISAGQGAWATYGYTF. CDR3 DNA sequence: TGTGCCATCAGTGCGGGACAGGGGGCCTGGGCAACCTATGGCTACACCTTC. This chain links TRBV10-3 with TRBJ1-2; 12 positions agree with TRBD1. The CDR3 contains 17 residues. The J segment lost 4 bases and the V segment lost 4 bases, leaving 10 bases of the junction unmatched. CDR1 ENHRY and CDR2 SYGVKD come from the germline V gene.

This clonotype was counted ten times or more. This rearrangement joins TRBV5-1 to TRBJ1-2; D is undetermined. The germline gives CDR1 SGHRS, CDR2 YFSETQ. Trimming cost V 0 bases and J 3 bases, with 6 bases left between them. This CDR3 spans 13 amino acids. CDR3: CASSLVGDYGYTF. The CDR3 DNA follows: TGCGCCAGCAGCTTGGTGGGAGACTATGGCTACACCTTC.

The rearrangement joins TRBV15 to TRBJ1-6; D possibly corresponds to TRBD1 (6 bases). Germline assignment: CDR1 LNHNV and CDR2 YYDKDF (reference sequence). This CDR3 has 14 residues. The V end lost 1 base, the J end lost 8 bases, and 9 bases lay between the germline ends. CDR3 in DNA: TGTGCCACCAGCAGAGTTGGGGGCGATTCACCCCTCCACTTT. This gives the protein CATSRVGGDSPLHF.

This clonotype was counted only a few times. The chain uses TRBV30 and TRBJ1-5, with D possibly being TRBD1 (5 bases). The CDR3 is 13 residues long. The germline V and J ends were trimmed by 0 bases and 4 bases, with 7 bases remaining between them. Germline V gene data show CDR1 as GTSNPN and CDR2 as SVGIG (reference sequence). This chain's CDR3 is CAWSVGQNQPQHF. CDR3 nucleotide sequence: TGTGCCTGGAGTGTAGGACAAAATCAGCCCCAGCATTTT.

This clonotype was counted many times. This chain joins TRBV29-1 and TRBJ1-5, with 7 nucleotides matching TRBD1. From germline, CDR1 is SQVTM and CDR2 ANQGSEA. V trimming: 5 bases; J trimming: 4 bases; junction bases outside the gene matches: 8. The CDR3 is 14 amino acids. The DNA for the CDR3 is TGCAGCGTTCGGCTGGGGACAGAGAATCAGCCCCAGCATTTT. Translated: CSVRLGTENQPQHF.

This rearrangement joins TRBV20-1 to TRBJ1-3; possibly TRBD1 for D (5 bases). The germline CDR1 and CDR2 sequences are DFQATT and SNEGSKA (reference sequence). V shed 4 bases and J shed 4 bases, with 11 bases lying between them. The CDR3 spans 13 residues. The CDR3 DNA follows: TGCAGTGCTATACAGGAGGTGGGAAACACCATATATTTT. Protein: CSAIQEVGNTIYF.

This clonotype was observed at least ten times. The chain recombines TRBV10-3 with TRBJ2-6; D possibly corresponds to TRBD2 (6 bases). V was clipped by 8 bases and J by 4 bases, with 18 bases between them. The CDR3 has 16 amino acids. Per the germline V gene, CDR1 is ENHRY and CDR2 is SYGVKD. The CDR3 loop is CAIGRQEGMGANVLTF. For the CDR3, the DNA is TGTGCCATCGGAAGGCAGGAGGGGATGGGGGCCAACGTCCTGACTTTC.

The J gene is TRBJ1-2, the V gene TRBV6-2 or TRBV6-3, with D uncertain. Trimming shortened V by 2 bases and J by 7 bases, and 2 bases separated the two germline ends. The CDR3 sequence is 10 residues long. The germline V gene encodes CDR1 MNHEY and CDR2 SVGEGT. As DNA, the CDR3 is TGTGCCAGCAGTTACCCTGGCTACACCTTC. Amino acid sequence: CASSYPGYTF.

This clonotype was recorded a few times. This chain links TRBV9 with TRBJ1-2; possible D gene TRBD1, 5 bases. Germline-derived CDR1 and CDR2 are SGDLS and YYNGEE. The CDR3 is made up of 17 amino acids. Trimming shortened V by 0 bases and J by 4 bases, and 19 bases separated the two germline ends. CDR3 in amino acids: CASSVAHKGHGAYGYTF. CDR3 bases: TGTGCCAGCAGCGTAGCTCATAAAGGACACGGGGCCTATGGCTACACCTTC.

This clonotype was found a few times. V usage is TRBV7-8 and J usage is TRBJ1-3, with 8 bases fitting TRBD1. Germline V gene sequence: CDR1 SGHVS, CDR2 FQNEAQ. This CDR3 spans 20 amino acids. V shed 4 bases and J 0 bases; nucleotides not matched to a gene: 17. The CDR3: CASSYTASGGTGNSGNTIYF. CDR3 coding DNA: TGTGCCAGCAGCTACACCGCGTCCGGGGGGACAGGAAACTCTGGAAACACCATATATTTT. Filled out from reference TRBV7-8 and TRBJ1-3, the complete variable domain reads GAGVSQSPRYKVAKRGQDVALRCDPISGHVSLFWYQQALGQGPEFLTYFQNEAQLDKSGLPSDRFFAERPEGSVSTLKIQRTQQEDSAVYLCASSYTASGGTGNSGNTIYFGEGSWLTVV.